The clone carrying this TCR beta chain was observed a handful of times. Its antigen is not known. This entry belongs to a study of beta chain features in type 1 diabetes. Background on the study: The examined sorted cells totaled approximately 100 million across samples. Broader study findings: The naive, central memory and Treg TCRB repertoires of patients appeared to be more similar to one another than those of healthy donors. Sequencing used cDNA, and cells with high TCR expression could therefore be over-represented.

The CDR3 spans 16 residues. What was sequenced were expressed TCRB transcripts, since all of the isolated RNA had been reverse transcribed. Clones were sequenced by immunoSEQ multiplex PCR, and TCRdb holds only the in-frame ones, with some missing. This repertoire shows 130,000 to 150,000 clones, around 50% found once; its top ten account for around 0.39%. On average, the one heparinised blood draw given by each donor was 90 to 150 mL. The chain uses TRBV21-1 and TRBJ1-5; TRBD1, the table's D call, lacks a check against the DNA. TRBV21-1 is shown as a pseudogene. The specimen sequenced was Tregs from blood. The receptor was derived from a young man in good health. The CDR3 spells CASSKGCSPGYQPQHF. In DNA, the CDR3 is TGTGCCAGCAGCAAAGGGTGTAGTCCAGGATATCAGCCCCAGCATTTT.